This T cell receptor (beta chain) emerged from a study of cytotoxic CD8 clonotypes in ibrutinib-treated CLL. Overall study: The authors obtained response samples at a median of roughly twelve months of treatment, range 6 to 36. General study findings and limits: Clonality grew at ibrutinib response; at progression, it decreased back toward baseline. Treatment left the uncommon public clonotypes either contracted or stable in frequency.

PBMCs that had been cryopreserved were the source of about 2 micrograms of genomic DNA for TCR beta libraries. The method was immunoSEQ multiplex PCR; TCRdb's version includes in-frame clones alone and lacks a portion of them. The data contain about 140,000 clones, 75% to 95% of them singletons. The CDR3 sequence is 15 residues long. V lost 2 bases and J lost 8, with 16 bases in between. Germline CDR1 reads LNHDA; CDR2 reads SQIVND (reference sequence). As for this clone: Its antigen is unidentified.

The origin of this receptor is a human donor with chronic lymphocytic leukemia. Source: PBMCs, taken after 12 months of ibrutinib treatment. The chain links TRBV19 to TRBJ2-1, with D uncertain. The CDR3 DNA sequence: TGTGCCAGTAGTATATTCGGCTTATGGGGATATGAGCAGTTCTTC. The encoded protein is CASSIFGLWGYEQFF.